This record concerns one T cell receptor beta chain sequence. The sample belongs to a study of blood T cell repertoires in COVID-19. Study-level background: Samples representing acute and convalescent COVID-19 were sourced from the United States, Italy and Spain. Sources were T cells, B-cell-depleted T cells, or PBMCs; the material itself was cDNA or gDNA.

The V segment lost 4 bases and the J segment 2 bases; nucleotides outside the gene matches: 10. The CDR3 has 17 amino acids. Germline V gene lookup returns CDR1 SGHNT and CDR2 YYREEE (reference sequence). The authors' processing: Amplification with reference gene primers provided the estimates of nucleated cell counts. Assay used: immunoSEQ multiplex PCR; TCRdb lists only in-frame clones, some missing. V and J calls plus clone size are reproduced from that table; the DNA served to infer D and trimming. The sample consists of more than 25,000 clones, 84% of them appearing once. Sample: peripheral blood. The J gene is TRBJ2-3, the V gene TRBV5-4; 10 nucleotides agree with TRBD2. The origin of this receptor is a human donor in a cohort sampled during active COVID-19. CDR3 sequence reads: CASSPRVAGGSTDTQYF. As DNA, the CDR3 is TGTGCCAGCAGCCCGAGGGTAGCGGGGGGATCCACAGATACGCAGTATTTT.